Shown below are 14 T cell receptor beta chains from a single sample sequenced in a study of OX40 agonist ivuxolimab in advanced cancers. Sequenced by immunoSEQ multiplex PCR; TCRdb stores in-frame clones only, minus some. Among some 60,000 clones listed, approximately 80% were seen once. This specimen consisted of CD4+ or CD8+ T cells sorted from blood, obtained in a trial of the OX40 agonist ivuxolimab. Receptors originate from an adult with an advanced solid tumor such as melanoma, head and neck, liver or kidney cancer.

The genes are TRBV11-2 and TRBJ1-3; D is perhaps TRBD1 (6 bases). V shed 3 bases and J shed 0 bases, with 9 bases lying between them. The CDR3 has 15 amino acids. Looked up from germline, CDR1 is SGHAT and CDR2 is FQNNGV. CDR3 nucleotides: TGTGCCAGCAGCTTTGGGGGGGCCTCTGGAAACACCATATATTTT. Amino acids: CASSFGGASGNTIYF.

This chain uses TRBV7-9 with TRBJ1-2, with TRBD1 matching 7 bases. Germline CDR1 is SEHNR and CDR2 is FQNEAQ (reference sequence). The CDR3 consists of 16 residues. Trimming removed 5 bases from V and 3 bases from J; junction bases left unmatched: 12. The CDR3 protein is CASSRIPGGDDYGYTF. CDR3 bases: TGTGCCAGCAGCCGCATTCCAGGGGGAGATGACTATGGCTACACCTTC. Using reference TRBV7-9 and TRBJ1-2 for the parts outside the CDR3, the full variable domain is DTGVSQNPRHKITKRGQNVTFRCDPISEHNRLYWYRQTLGQGPEFLTYFQNEAQLEKSRLLSDRFSAERPKGSFSTLEIQRTEQGDSAMYLCASSRIPGGDDYGYTFGSGTRLTVV.

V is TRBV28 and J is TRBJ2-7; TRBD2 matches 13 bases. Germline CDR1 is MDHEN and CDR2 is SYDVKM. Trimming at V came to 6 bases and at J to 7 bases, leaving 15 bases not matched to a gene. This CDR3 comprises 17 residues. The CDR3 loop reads CASSFLGTSGIVGEQYF. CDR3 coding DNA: TGTGCCAGCAGCTTTCTCGGGACTAGCGGGATAGTGGGGGAGCAGTACTTC.

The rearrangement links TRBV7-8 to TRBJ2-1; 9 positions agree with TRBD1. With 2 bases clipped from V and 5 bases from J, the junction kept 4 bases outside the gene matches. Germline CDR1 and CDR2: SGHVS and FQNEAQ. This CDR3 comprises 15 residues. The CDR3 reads CASSLRQGVDNEQFF. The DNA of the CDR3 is TGTGCCAGCAGCTTACGACAGGGGGTAGACAATGAGCAGTTCTTC.

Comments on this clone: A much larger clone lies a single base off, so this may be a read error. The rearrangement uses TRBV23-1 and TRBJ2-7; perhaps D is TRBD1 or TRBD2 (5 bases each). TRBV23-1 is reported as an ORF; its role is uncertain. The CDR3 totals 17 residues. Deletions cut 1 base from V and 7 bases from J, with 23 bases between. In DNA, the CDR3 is TGCGCCAGCAGTCAATTGATCCGGGACCGGGTCGCCGGGGAGCAGTACTTC. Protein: CASSQLIRDRVAGEQYF.

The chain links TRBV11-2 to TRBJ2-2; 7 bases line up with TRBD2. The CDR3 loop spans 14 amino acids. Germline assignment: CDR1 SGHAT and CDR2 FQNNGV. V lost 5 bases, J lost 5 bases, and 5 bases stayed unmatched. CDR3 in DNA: TGTGCCAGCAGCATCCCGGGGGGAACCGGGGAGCTGTTTTTT. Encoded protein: CASSIPGGTGELFF.

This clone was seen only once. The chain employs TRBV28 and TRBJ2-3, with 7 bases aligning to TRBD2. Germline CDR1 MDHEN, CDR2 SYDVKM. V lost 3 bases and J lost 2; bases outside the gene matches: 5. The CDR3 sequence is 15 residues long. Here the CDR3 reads CASSFRGRVTDTQYF. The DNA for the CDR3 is TGTGCCAGCAGTTTTCGCGGGAGAGTCACAGATACGCAGTATTTT.

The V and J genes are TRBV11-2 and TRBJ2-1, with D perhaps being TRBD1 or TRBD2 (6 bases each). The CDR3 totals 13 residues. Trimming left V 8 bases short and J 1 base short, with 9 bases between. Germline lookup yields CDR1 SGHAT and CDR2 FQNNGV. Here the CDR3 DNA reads TGTGCCAGCCGGAGGGGGTCCTACAATGAGCAGTTCTTC. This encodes CASRRGSYNEQFF.

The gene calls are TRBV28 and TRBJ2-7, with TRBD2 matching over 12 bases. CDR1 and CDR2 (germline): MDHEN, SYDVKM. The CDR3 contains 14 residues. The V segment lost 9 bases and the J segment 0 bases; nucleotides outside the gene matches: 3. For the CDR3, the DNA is TGTGCCAGTCGGACTAGCGGGATCTCCTACGAGCAGTACTTC. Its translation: CASRTSGISYEQYF. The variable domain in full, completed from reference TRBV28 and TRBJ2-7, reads DVKVTQSSRYLVKRTGEKVFLECVQDMDHENMFWYRQDPGLGLRLIYFSYDVKMKEKGDIPEGYSVSREKKERFSLILESASTNQTSMYLCASRTSGISYEQYFGPGTRLTVT.

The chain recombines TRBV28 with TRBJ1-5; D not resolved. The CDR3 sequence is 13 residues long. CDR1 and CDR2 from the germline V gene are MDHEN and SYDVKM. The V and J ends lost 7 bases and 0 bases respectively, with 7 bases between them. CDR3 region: CASTDYSNQPQHF. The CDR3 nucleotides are TGTGCCAGCACAGACTATAGCAATCAGCCCCAGCATTTT.

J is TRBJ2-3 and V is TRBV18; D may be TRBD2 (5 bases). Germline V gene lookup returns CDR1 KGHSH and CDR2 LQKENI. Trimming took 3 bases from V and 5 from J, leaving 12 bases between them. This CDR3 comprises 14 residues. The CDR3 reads CASSPTSGRDTQYF. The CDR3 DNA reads TGTGCCAGCTCACCTACTAGTGGTAGAGATACGCAGTATTTT.

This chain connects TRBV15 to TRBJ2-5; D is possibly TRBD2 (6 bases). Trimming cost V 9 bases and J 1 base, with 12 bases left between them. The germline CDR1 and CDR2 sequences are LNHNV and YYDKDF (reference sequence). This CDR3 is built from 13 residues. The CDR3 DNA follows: TGTGCCACAGCGGAGGGGCCCCAAGAGACCCAGTACTTC. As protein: CATAEGPQETQYF.

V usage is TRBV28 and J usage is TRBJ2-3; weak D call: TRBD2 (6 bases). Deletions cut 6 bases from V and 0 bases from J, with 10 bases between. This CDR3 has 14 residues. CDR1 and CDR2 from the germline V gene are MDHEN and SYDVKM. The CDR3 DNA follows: TGTGCCAGCAGACCCGGGACTAGCACAGATACGCAGTATTTT. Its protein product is CASRPGTSTDTQYF. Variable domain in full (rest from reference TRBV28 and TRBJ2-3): DVKVTQSSRYLVKRTGEKVFLECVQDMDHENMFWYRQDPGLGLRLIYFSYDVKMKEKGDIPEGYSVSREKKERFSLILESASTNQTSMYLCASRPGTSTDTQYFGPGTRLTVL.

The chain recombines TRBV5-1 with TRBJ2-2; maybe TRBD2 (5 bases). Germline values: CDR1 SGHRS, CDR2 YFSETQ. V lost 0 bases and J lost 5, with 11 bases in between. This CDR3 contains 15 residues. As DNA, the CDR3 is TGCGCCAGCAGCTTGGGAGGGAGCGGTACCGGGGAGCTGTTTTTT. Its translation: CASSLGGSGTGELFF.